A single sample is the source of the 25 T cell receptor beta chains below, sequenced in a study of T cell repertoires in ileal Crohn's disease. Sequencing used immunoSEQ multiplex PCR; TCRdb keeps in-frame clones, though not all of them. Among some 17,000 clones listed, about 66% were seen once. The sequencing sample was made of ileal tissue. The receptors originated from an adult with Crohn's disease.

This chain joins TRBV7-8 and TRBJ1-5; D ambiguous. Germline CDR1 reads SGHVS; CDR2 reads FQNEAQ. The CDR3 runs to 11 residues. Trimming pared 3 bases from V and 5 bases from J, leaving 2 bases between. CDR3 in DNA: TGTGCCAGCAGCTTCGATCAGCCCCAGCATTTT. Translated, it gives CASSFDQPQHF.

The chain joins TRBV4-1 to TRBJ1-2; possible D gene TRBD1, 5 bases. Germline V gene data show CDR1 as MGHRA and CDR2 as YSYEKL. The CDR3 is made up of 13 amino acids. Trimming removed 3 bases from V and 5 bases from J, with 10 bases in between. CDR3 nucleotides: TGCGCCAGCAGCCAGGCGGGGACGTATGGCTACACCTTC. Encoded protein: CASSQAGTYGYTF.

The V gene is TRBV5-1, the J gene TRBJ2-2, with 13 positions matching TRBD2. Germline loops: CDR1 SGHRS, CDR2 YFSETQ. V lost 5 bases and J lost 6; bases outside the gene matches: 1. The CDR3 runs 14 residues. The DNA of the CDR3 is TGCGCCAGCAGACTAGCGGGAGGGCCCGGGGAGCTGTTTTTT. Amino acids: CASRLAGGPGELFF.

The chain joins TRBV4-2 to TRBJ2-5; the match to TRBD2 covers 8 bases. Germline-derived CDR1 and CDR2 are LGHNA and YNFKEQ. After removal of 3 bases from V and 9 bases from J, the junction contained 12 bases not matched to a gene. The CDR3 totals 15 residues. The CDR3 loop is CASSQVASGLRAQYF. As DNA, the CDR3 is TGTGCCAGCAGCCAGGTCGCTAGCGGGCTGCGGGCCCAGTACTTC.

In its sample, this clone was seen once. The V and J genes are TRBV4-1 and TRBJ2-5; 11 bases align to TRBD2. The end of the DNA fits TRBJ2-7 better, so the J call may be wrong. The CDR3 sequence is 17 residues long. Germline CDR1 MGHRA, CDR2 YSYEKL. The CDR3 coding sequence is TGCGCCAGCAGCCAAGAACCTAGCGGGAGGTCGATGGACGAGCAGTACTTC. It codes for CASSQEPSGRSMDEQYF.

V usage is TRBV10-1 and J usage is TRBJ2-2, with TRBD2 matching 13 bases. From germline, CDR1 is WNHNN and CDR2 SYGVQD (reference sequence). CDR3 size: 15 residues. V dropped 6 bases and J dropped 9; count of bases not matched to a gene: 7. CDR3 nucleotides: TGCGCCAGCAGGCTGACTAGCGGGGGGTTTAGGGAGCTGTTTTTT. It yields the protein CASRLTSGGFRELFF.

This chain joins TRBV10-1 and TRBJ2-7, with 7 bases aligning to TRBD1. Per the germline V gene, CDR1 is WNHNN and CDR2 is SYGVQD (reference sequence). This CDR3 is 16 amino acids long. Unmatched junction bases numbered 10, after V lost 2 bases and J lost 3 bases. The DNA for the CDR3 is TGCGCCAGCAGTGAGGAGACAGGGATACCCATCTACGAGCAGTACTTC. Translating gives CASSEETGIPIYEQYF.

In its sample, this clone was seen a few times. CDR3 in amino acids: CASSRDWAYEQYF. DNA for the CDR3: TGTGCCAGCAGTCGGGACTGGGCCTACGAGCAGTACTTC. The chain links TRBV2 to TRBJ2-7; D may be TRBD2 (6 bases). V shed 5 bases and J shed 2 bases, with 10 bases lying between them. The length of the CDR3 is 13 residues. In germline, CDR1 is SNHLY, CDR2 FYNNEI.

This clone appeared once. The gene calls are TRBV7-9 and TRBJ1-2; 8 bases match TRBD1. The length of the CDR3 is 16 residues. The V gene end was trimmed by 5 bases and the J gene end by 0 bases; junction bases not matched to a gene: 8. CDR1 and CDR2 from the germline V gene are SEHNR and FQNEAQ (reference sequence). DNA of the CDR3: TGTGCCAGCAGCCCTGGGGACAGGCCATCTAACTATGGCTACACCTTC. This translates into CASSPGDRPSNYGYTF. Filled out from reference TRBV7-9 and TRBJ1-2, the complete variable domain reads DTGVSQNPRHKITKRGQNVTFRCDPISEHNRLYWYRQTLGQGPEFLTYFQNEAQLEKSRLLSDRFSAERPKGSFSTLEIQRTEQGDSAMYLCASSPGDRPSNYGYTFGSGTRLTVV.

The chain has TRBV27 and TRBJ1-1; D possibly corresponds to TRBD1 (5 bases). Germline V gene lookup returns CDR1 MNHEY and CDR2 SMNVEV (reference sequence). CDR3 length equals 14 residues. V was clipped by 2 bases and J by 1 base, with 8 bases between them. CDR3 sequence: CASSLGQGNTEAFF. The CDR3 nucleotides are TGTGCCAGCAGTTTAGGGCAGGGGAACACTGAAGCTTTCTTT.

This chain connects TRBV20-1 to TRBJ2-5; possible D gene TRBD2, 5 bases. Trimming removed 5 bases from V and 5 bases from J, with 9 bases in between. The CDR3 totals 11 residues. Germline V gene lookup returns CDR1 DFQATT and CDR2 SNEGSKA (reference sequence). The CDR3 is CSAVRVETQYF. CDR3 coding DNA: TGCAGTGCTGTGAGGGTTGAGACCCAGTACTTC.

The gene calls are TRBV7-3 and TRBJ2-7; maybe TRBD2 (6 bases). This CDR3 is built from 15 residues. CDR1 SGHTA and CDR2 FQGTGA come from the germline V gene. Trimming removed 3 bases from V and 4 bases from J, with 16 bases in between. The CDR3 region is CASSLDGSGLYEQYF. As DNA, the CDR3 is TGTGCCAGCAGCTTGGACGGGAGCGGGCTTTACGAGCAGTACTTC.

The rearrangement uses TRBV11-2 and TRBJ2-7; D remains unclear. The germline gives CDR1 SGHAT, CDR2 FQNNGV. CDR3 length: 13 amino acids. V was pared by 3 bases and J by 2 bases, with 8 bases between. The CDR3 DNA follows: TGTGCCAGCAGCTTTACACACACCTACGAGCAGTACTTC. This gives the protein CASSFTHTYEQYF.

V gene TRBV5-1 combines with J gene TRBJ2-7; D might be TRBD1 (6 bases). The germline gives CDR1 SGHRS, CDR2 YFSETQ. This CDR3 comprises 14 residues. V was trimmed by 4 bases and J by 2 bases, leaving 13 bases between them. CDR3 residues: CASSGGGRPYEQYF. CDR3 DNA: TGCGCCAGCAGCGGGGGCGGGCGACCCTACGAGCAGTACTTC.

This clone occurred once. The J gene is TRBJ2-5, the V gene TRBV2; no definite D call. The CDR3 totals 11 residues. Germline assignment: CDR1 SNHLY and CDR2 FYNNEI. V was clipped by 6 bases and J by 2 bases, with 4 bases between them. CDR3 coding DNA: TGTGCCAGCAGCCCGCAAGAGACCCAGTACTTC. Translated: CASSPQETQYF.

CDR3: CASSQRLAGGNEQFF. CDR3 nucleotide sequence: TGTGCCAGCAGTCAAAGACTAGCGGGGGGAAATGAGCAGTTCTTC. This rearrangement joins TRBV6-6 to TRBJ2-1; 13 positions agree with TRBD2. Germline CDR1 reads MNHNY; CDR2 reads SVGAGI (reference sequence). After removal of 5 bases from V and 7 bases from J, the junction contained 5 bases not matched to a gene. This CDR3 has 15 amino acids.

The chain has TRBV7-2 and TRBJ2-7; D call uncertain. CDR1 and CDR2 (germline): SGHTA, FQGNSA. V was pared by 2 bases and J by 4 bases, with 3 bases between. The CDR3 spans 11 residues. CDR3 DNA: TGTGCCAGCAGCTTAATATACGAGCAGTACTTC. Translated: CASSLIYEQYF.

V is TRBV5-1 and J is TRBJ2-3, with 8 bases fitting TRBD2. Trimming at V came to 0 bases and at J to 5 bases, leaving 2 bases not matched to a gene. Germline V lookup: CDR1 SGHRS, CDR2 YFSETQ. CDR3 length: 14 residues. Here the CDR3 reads CASSLAGGLDTQYF. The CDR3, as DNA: TGCGCCAGCAGCTTGGCGGGGGGGCTAGATACGCAGTATTTT.

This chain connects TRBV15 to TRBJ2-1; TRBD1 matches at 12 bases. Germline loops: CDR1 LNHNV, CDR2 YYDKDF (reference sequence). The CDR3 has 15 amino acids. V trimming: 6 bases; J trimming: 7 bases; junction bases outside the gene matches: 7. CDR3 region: CATSRGQGAINEQFF. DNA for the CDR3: TGTGCCACCAGTAGGGGACAGGGGGCGATTAATGAGCAGTTCTTC.

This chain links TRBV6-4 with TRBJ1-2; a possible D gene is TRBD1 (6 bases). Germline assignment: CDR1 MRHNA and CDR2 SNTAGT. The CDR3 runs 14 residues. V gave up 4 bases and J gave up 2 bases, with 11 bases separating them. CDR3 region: CASSADSQNYGYTF. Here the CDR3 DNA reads TGTGCCAGCAGTGCGGACAGCCAAAACTATGGCTACACCTTC.

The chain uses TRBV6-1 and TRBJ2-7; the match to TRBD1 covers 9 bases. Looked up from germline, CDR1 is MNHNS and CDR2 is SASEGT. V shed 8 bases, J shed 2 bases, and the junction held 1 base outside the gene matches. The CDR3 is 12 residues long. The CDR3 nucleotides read TGTGCCAGCCGGGACAGGGCCTACGAGCAGTACTTC. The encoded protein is CASRDRAYEQYF.

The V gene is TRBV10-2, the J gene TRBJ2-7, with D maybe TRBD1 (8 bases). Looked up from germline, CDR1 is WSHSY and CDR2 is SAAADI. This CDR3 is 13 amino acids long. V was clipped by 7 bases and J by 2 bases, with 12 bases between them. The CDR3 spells CASITGGAYEQYF. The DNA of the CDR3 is TGCGCCAGCATTACAGGGGGGGCCTACGAGCAGTACTTC.

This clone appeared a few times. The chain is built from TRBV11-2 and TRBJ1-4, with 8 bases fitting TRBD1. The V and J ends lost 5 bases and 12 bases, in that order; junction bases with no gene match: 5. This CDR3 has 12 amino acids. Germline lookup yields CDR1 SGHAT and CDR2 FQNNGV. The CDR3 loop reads CASSPLQGELFF. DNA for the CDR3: TGTGCCAGCAGCCCCTTACAGGGGGAACTGTTTTTT.

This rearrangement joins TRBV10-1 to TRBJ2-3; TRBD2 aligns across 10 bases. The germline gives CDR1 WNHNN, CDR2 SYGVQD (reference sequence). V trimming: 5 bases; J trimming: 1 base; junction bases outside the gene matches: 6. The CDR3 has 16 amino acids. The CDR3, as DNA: TGCGCCAGCAGTAGAGAAGCGGGAGGGGGCACAGATACGCAGTATTTT. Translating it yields CASSREAGGGTDTQYF.

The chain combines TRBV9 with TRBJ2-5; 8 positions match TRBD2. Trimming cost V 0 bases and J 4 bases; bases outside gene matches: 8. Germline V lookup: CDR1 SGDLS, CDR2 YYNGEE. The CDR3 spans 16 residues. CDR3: CASSVDSGGALETQYF. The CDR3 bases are TGTGCCAGCAGCGTAGACTCCGGGGGGGCGCTAGAGACCCAGTACTTC.